These 7 T cell receptor beta chains were sequenced from one sample in a study of blood T cell repertoires in COVID-19. Using immunoSEQ multiplex PCR, the repertoire was profiled, and TCRdb retains in-frame clones only, with some absent. This table holds about 190,000 clones, around 84% found once. The sample was peripheral blood. The receptors here all came from a young man with active or convalescent COVID-19.

This rearrangement joins TRBV14 to TRBJ1-2; D is possibly TRBD1 (5 bases). Germline V gene sequence: CDR1 SGHDN, CDR2 FVKESK. The CDR3 extends over 13 amino acids. The V and J ends lost 4 bases and 3 bases respectively, with 9 bases between them. CDR3 DNA: TGTGCCAGCAGCCGACAGAGATACTATGGCTACACCTTC. Its protein is CASSRQRYYGYTF. Combining the CDR3 with reference TRBV14 and TRBJ1-2 gives the whole variable domain EAGVTQFPSHSVIEKGQTVTLRCDPISGHDNLYWYRRVMGKEIKFLLHFVKESKQDESGMPNNRFLAERTGGTYSTLKVQPAELEDSGVYFCASSRQRYYGYTFGSGTRLTVV.

This chain connects TRBV7-9 to TRBJ2-7, with D perhaps TRBD1 (7 bases). The CDR3 extends over 14 amino acids. Germline CDR1 is SEHNR and CDR2 is FQNEAQ (reference sequence). V lost 8 bases to trimming and J lost 6 bases, with 20 bases between them. The CDR3 DNA follows: TGTGCCAGCGGTCCAGGGGGGCTTCCGTCCGAGCAGTACGTC. Translated, it gives CASGPGGLPSEQYV.

The CDR3 DNA is TGTGCCAGCAGTCTACGGAGCTCCTACGAGCAGTACTTC. Amino acids: CASSLRSSYEQYF. This chain uses TRBV28 with TRBJ2-7; D is undetermined. CDR1 is MDHEN and CDR2 is SYDVKM in the germline V gene. V was cut by 5 bases and J by 0 bases, with 8 bases left in between. The CDR3 has 13 residues.

This chain uses TRBV12-3 or TRBV12-4 with TRBJ1-2, with D unresolved. The CDR3 runs 13 residues. Trimming took off 2 bases at V and 14 bases at J, with 18 bases between the two ends. The CDR3 coding sequence is TGTGCCAGCAGTTTACCCCCCCCCGCGGCCCAGACCTTC. Translation gives CASSLPPPAAQTF.

The chain employs TRBV14 and TRBJ1-5; 10 bases map to TRBD1. The CDR3 extends over 17 amino acids. The junction had 10 bases not matched to a gene; V was cut back by 4 bases and J by 4 bases. Germline values: CDR1 SGHDN, CDR2 FVKESK. This CDR3 reads CASSLGQGPPGNQPQHF. DNA for the CDR3: TGTGCCAGCAGCCTGGGACAGGGGCCCCCGGGGAATCAGCCCCAGCATTTT.

This chain uses TRBV15 with TRBJ2-3; D possibly corresponds to TRBD1 (5 bases). CDR1 is LNHNV and CDR2 is YYDKDF in the germline V gene (reference sequence). Trimming took off 2 bases at V and 0 bases at J, with 9 bases between the two ends. This CDR3 spans 15 amino acids. CDR3 DNA sequence: TGTGCCACCAGCAGACCAGGGCGGAGCACAGATACGCAGTATTTT. This gives the protein CATSRPGRSTDTQYF.

The V gene is TRBV6-5, the J gene TRBJ1-2; 8 nucleotides agree with TRBD1. This CDR3 is 13 amino acids long. V dropped 4 bases and J dropped 4; count of bases not matched to a gene: 2. The germline CDR1 and CDR2 sequences are MNHEY and SVGAGI. The CDR3 region has the DNA TGTGCCAGCAGTTTCGGACAGGGCTATGGCTACACCTTC. Amino acids: CASSFGQGYGYTF.